This T cell receptor beta chain derives from a study of shared clonotypes between healthy human individuals. Whole-study results and caveats: Only blood was sampled; tissue repertoires likely differ. Shared clonotypes across all four donors exceeded non-shared ones in generation probability.

Of note for this clone: Antigen unknown. The sample contains more than one DNA sequence encoding this CDR3.

Assay used: immunoSEQ multiplex PCR; TCRdb lists only in-frame clones, some missing. The table has 2 million or so clones, 85% to 95% seen once. The CDR3 is 15 residues long. The V gene end was trimmed by 0 bases and the J gene end by 5 bases; junction bases not matched to a gene: 6. Germline V CDR1 and CDR2: SGHRS, YFSETQ. The chain joins TRBV5-1 to TRBJ2-5, with 8 bases matching TRBD1. The receptor's source is a man between 18 and 29 years old in good health. Material: naive CD4+ T cells sorted from blood. As to subset: CD45RA+ positively selected. CDR3 loop: CASSLEGQGRETQYF. CDR3 sequence (DNA): TGCGCCAGCAGCTTGGAAGGACAGGGCAGGGAGACCCAGTACTTC.